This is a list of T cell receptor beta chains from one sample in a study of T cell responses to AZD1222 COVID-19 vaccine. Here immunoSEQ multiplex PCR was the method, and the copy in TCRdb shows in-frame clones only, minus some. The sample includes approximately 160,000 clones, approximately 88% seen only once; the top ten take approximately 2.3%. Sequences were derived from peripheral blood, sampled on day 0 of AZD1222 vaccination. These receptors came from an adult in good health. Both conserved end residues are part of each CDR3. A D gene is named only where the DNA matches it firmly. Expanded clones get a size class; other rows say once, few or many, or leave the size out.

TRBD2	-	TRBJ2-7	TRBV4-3	CASSQEEWEGYEQYF	TGCGCCAGCAGCCAAGAAGAATGGGAGGGTTACGAGCAGTACTTC
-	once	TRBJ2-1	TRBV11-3	CASTYLRVPYNEQFF	TGTGCCAGCACCTACCTCCGGGTCCCTTACAATGAGCAGTTCTTC
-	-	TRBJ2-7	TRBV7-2	CASSAGTHDEQYF	TGTGCCAGCAGCGCCGGGACTCACGACGAGCAGTACTTC
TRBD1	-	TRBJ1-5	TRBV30	CAWRPRTGSNQPQHF	TGTGCCTGGAGACCTAGGACAGGGAGCAATCAGCCCCAGCATTTT
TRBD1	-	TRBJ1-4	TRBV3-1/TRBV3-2	CASSQDVWTGGSWYEKLFF	TGTGCCAGCAGCCAAGATGTTTGGACAGGGGGCAGTTGGTATGAAAAACTGTTTTTT
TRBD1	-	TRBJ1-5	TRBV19	CASSSGTGGAQPQHF	TGTGCCAGTAGTAGCGGGACAGGGGGGGCTCAGCCCCAGCATTTT
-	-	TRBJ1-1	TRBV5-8	CASSRPGATEAFF	TGTGCCAGCAGCCGCCCCGGGGCCACGGAAGCTTTCTTT
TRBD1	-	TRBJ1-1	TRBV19	CASSPGTGKRGAFF	TGTGCCAGTAGTCCCGGGACAGGGAAGAGGGGAGCTTTCTTT
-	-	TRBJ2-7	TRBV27	CASSLTETSRHEQYF	TGTGCCAGCAGTTTAACGGAGACTAGTCGGCACGAGCAGTACTTC
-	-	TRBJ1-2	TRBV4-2	CASSQDGLTGFSDGYTF	TGTGCCAGCAGCCAAGATGGGCTTACAGGGTTCTCAGATGGCTACACCTTC
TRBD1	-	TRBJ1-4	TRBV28	CASSLSGTGGGEKLFF	TGTGCCAGCAGTTTATCGGGGACAGGGGGAGGGGAAAAACTGTTTTTT
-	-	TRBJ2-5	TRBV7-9	CASSLEGRQETQYF	TGTGCCAGCAGCTTAGAGGGCAGGCAAGAGACCCAGTACTTC
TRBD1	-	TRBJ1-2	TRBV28	CASSLFATGGLIYGYTF	TGTGCCAGCAGTTTATTTGCGACAGGGGGCTTGATCTATGGCTACACCTTC
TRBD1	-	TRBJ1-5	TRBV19	CASTLADTGGRQPQHF	TGTGCCAGTACCCTAGCAGACACAGGGGGTAGACAGCCCCAGCATTTT
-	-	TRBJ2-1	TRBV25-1	CASSEPGSFYEQFF	TGTGCCAGCAGTGAACCCGGGAGCTTTTATGAGCAGTTCTTC
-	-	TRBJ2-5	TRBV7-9	CASSYLKSQQETQYF	TGTGCCAGCAGCTACCTGAAATCGCAGCAAGAGACCCAGTACTTC
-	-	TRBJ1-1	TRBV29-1	CSVEGGTNTEAFF	TGCAGCGTTGAAGGGGGCACCAACACTGAAGCTTTCTTT
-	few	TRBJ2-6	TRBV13	CASSLRGSGANVLTF	TGTGCCAGCAGCTTACGGGGGAGCGGGGCCAACGTCCTGACTTTC
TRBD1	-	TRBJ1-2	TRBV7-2	CASSSRTGVNYGYTF	TGTGCCAGCAGCTCCAGGACAGGGGTTAACTATGGCTACACCTTC
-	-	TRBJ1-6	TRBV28	CASRPSLGDNSPLHF	TGTGCCAGCCGCCCATCGCTTGGAGATAATTCACCCCTCCACTTT
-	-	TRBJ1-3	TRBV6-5	CASRTDRSSGNTIYF	TGTGCCAGCAGGACAGACCGGAGCTCTGGAAACACCATATATTTT
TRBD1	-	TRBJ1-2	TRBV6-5	CASNHEGASTPSTF	TGTGCCAGCAACCACGAGGGGGCCTCTACCCCAAGCACCTTC
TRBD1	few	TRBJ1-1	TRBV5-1	CASSSPGQGVLNTEAFF	TGCGCCAGCAGCTCACCGGGACAGGGGGTATTGAACACTGAAGCTTTCTTT
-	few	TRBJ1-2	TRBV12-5	CASGFQNYGYTF	TGTGCTAGTGGTTTTCAGAACTATGGCTACACCTTC
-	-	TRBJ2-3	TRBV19	CASSARQGLPSTDTQYF	TGTGCCAGTAGTGCCCGACAGGGACTCCCGTCCACAGATACGCAGTATTTT
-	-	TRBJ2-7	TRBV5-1	CASSLIGDHSYEQYF	TGCGCCAGCAGCTTAATAGGGGACCACTCCTACGAGCAGTACTTC
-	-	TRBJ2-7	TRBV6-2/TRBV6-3	CASSYFYEQYF	TGTGCCAGCAGTTACTTCTACGAGCAGTACTTC
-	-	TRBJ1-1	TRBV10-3	CAITLGLGGEAFF	TGTGCCATCACACTGGGGCTGGGTGGCGAAGCTTTCTTT
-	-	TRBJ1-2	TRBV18	CASSPDGTYGYTF	TGTGCCAGCTCACCGGACGGGACCTATGGCTACACCTTC
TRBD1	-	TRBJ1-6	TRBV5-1	CASTLDRVRNSPLHF	TGCGCCAGCACTCTGGACAGGGTGCGGAATTCACCCCTCCACTTT
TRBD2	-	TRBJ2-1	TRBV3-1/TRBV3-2	CASSQVNSGIREQFF	TGTGCCAGCAGCCAGGTTAATAGCGGGATCAGGGAGCAGTTCTTC
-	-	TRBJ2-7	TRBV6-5	CASSPRGLSYEQYF	TGTGCCAGCAGTCCCCGGGGACTGAGCTACGAGCAGTACTTC
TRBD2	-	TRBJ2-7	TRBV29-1	CSAAASGSYEQYF	TGCAGCGCTGCGGCTAGCGGCTCCTACGAGCAGTACTTC
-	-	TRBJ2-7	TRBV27	CASSIISGASEQYF	TGTGCCAGCAGTATTATATCCGGGGCATCCGAACAGTACTTC
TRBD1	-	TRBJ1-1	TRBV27	CASSLTGGGTEAFF	TGTGCCAGCAGTCTCACAGGGGGCGGAACTGAAGCTTTCTTT
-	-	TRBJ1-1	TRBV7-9	CASGFQPWNTEAFF	TGTGCCAGCGGATTCCAGCCTTGGAACACTGAAGCTTTCTTT
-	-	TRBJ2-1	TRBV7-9	CASSRQAEKFF	TGTGCCAGCAGCCGACAGGCAGAGAAGTTCTTC
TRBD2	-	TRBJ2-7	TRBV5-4	CASKLMGSFSGKNEQYF	TGTGCCAGCAAGCTGATGGGGTCTTTTAGCGGGAAAAACGAGCAGTACTTC
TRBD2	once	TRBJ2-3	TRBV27	CASSLLAGGPGTDTQYF	TGTGCCAGCAGCCTACTAGCGGGAGGGCCTGGGACAGATACGCAGTATTTT
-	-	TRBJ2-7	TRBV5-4	CASSLGGVEQYF	TGTGCCAGCAGCTTGGGGGGGGTCGAGCAGTACTTC
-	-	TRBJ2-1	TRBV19	CASSIGSAGDSYNEQFF	TGTGCCAGTAGTATTGGTTCGGCAGGGGACTCCTACAATGAGCAGTTCTTC
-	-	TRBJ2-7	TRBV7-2	CASSLVGRGASSYEQYF	TGTGCCAGCAGCTTAGTAGGGCGCGGAGCGAGCTCCTACGAGCAGTACTTC
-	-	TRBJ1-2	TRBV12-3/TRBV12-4	CASSSNQMTGYTF	TGTGCCAGCAGTTCTAACCAAATGACTGGCTACACCTTC
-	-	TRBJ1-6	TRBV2	CASSGDWGHLHF	TGTGCCAGCAGTGGGGACTGGGGCCACCTCCACTTT
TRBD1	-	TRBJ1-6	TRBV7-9	CASSDTTRQGSYNSPLHF	TGTGCCAGCAGCGACACAACCCGACAGGGCTCCTATAATTCACCCCTCCACTTT
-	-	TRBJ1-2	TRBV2	CASSESSSGTF	TGTGCCAGCAGTGAGAGCTCATCGGGCACCTTC
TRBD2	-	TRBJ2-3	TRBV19	CASSIVPSGSLGTDTQYF	TGTGCCAGTAGTATAGTCCCTAGCGGGAGTCTGGGCACAGATACGCAGTATTTT
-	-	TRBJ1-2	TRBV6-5	CASSPGQSYGYTF	TGTGCCAGCAGCCCCGGACAATCCTATGGCTACACCTTC
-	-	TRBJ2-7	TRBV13	CASSLSLIHEQYF	TGTGCCAGCAGCTTATCTCTAATCCACGAGCAGTACTTC
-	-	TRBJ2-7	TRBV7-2	CASSFDYRDTLSYEQYF	TGTGCCAGCAGCTTCGATTACCGGGACACACTCTCCTACGAGCAGTACTTC
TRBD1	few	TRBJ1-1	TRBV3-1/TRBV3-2	CASSQGQGGAFF	TGTGCCAGCAGCCAAGGACAGGGCGGAGCTTTCTTT
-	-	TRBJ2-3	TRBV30	CSGGQDTQYF	TGTTCGGGGGGCCAAGATACGCAGTATTTT
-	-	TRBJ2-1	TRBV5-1	CASSFTAAGNEQFF	TGCGCCAGCAGCTTTACGGCCGCGGGGAATGAGCAGTTCTTC
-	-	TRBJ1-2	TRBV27	CASSLIIPGQANYGYTF	TGTGCCAGCAGTTTAATCATCCCCGGGCAGGCTAACTATGGCTACACCTTC